This T cell receptor beta chain was identified in a study of response to subunit inactivated influenza vaccine. Study results and limitations: The authors offered the suggestion that each seasonal influenza vaccination recruits few new T cells.

Trimming removed 7 bases at V and 0 bases at J, with 9 bases between. Per the germline V gene, CDR1 is KGHSH and CDR2 is LQKENI. This CDR3 is 14 amino acids long. From the RT-PCR reads, TCRdb called clonotypes with MiXCR, one entry per CDR3 protein. The repertoire holds 150,000 to 200,000 distinct CDR3 sequences, 10% to 15% seen once, with about 31% in the top ten. Worth noting for this clonotype: Its antigen is undetermined.

This same sample was also part of a study on T cells expressing NK-cell markers. Per that paper: The TCR beta cDNA came from 5'RACE template switching with UMIs. Serological testing identified most of the eight sequenced donors as HCMV-seropositive and one as seronegative. Unclear, still, was the HCMV specificity of the expanded NKG2C+ T cell clones.

Source: CD8+ T cells sorted from PBMCs, taken about 13 days after vaccination. This rearrangement joins TRBV18 to TRBJ2-2; no firm D call. The TCR originated in a man aged 45-60 years who received an inactivated influenza vaccine. The DNA of the CDR3 is TGTGCCAGCTTTAGGTTTCCGAACACCGGGGAGCTGTTTTTT. This sequence encodes CASFRFPNTGELFF.